Listed below are T cell receptor beta chains from one sample, sequenced in a study of cytomegalovirus exposure and HLA in healthy donors. Measured with immunoSEQ multiplex PCR; TCRdb has only the in-frame clones, and not every one. The sample gives under 130,000 clones, 60% to 80% of which show up once; roughly 8.6% is in the top ten. Sequenced sample: PBMCs. Every receptor here comes from a woman in her forties in good health and CMV-seropositive. Both conserved end residues are part of each CDR3.

v_gene,j_gene,CDR3aa
TRBV19,TRBJ2-3,CASSHHMDTQYF
TRBV7-9,TRBJ1-5,CASSLGAGGPHQPQHF
TRBV11-2,TRBJ2-3,CASSLGPNRGTDTQYF
TRBV5-6,TRBJ1-1,CASSLDPGNTEAFF
TRBV9,TRBJ2-2,CASSVGLRTGELFF
TRBV27,TRBJ2-3,CASTPLLAGDTQYF
TRBV7-8,TRBJ2-2,CTSSLLSGANTGELFF
TRBV6-1,TRBJ2-7,CAIPTGDGGEQYF
TRBV6-1,TRBJ2-1,CASRAGTLEQFF
TRBV7-7,TRBJ2-2,CASSQYSSGTGELFF
TRBV7-2,TRBJ2-7,CASTLGWATPYEQYF
TRBV10-3,TRBJ2-5,CAISEPGGQETQYF
TRBV5-1,TRBJ2-7,CASSPETGLDYEQYF
TRBV10-3,TRBJ2-3,CAIAPTPVTDTQYF
TRBV11-3,TRBJ1-1,CASSFRGFDDTEAFF
TRBV7-2,TRBJ2-1,CASSLQFGAGDRRFF
TRBV19,TRBJ1-2,CASSIRRDRGYNYGYTF
TRBV5-1,TRBJ2-1,CASSLALGGADNEQFF
TRBV7-9,TRBJ2-1,CSSSPTSGSYNEQFF
TRBV18,TRBJ2-7,CASSPLASGGKGKQYF
TRBV28,TRBJ2-7,CASRLAGAYEQYF
TRBV19,TRBJ1-4,CASKVRGKEEKLFF
TRBV28,TRBJ1-5,CASSPRGTNYNQPQHF
TRBV18,TRBJ2-1,CASSPTGGQFF
TRBV5-1,TRBJ2-1,CASSLVPSYNEQFF
TRBV4-1,TRBJ2-5,CASSGIGGETQYF
TRBV7-3,TRBJ1-2,CASSLTGGPIAQGGYTF
TRBV6-5,TRBJ1-2,CASRPLRDREDGYTF